Below, one T cell receptor beta chain is given with its context. The antigen is undetermined. Amplified regions were TCR beta CDR3 sequences from RNA transcripts. Carried out on the TCR CDR3, a first-round RT-PCR used the HTBI primer set. TCRdb re-called the multiplex PCR reads with MiXCR, one entry per CDR3 protein. The repertoire includes under 650,000 distinct CDR3 sequences, under 20% of them detected once, and less than 4.5% sits in the top ten. V lost 4 bases and J lost 0; bases outside the gene matches: 15. This CDR3 spans 21 amino acids. The data belong to a study of T cells in Graves' hyperthyroidism and ophthalmopathy. Study-wide points: Blood also carried most thyroid clonotypes expanded above 0.001.

The sample consisted of blood. This sequence originates from a young woman with Graves' hyperthyroidism. The V gene is TRBV12-3 or TRBV12-4, the J gene TRBJ2-7, with TRBD2 identical over 16 bases. CDR3 DNA sequence: TGTGCCAGCAGTTCTCGGGGGAAGGGACTAGCGGGAGGGCCCTTCTCCTACGAGCAGTACTTC. It is translated as CASSSRGKGLAGGPFSYEQYF.